This TCR beta chain is drawn from a study of technical replicates of blood from a handful of donors. Data came from immunoSEQ multiplex PCR; TCRdb stores just in-frame clones and leaves some out. The data contain tens of thousands of clones, around 94% of them singletons. CDR3 size: 19 residues. Germline values: CDR1 SGHTA, CDR2 FQGNSA. V was clipped by 1 base and J by 0 bases, with 19 bases between them. Sequenced material: T cells isolated from PBMCs. This chain joins TRBV7-2 and TRBJ2-1; D may be TRBD1 (6 bases). The receptor was isolated from a human donor in good health. CDR3 sequence reads: CASSLEVRGPYSSYNEQFF. CDR3 DNA: TGTGCCAGCAGCTTAGAAGTCAGGGGTCCCTACAGCTCCTACAATGAGCAGTTCTTC. Full variable domain (remainder filled in from reference TRBV7-2 and TRBJ2-1): GAGVSQSPSNKVTEKGKDVELRCDPISGHTALYWYRQSLGQGLEFLIYFQGNSAPDKSGLPSDRFSAERTGGSVSTLTIQRTQQEDSAVYLCASSLEVRGPYSSYNEQFFGPGTRLTVL.